This is a list of T cell receptor beta chains from one sample in a study of cytomegalovirus exposure and HLA in healthy donors. TCRdb's table, derived via immunoSEQ multiplex PCR, lists solely in-frame clones and lacks some. The repertoire holds some 150,000 clones, about four fifths seen once, with about 1.5% in the top ten. The sequenced sample consisted of PBMCs. The receptors here all came from a male donor in good health and CMV-seronegative. CDR3s include the opening cysteine and the closing phenylalanine or tryptophan. The D gene is left open where the match is weak. For some rows the clone size is stated as once, few or many, or as a class when expanded; others skip it.

J gene: TRBJ2-5
V gene: TRBV5-6
D gene: NA
clone size: NA
CDR3 DNA: TGTGCCAGCAGCGGAGCACAAGTCGGCTATCAAGAGACCCAGTACTTC
CDR3 protein: CASSGAQVGYQETQYF

J gene: TRBJ1-4
V gene: TRBV18
D gene: NA
clone size: few
CDR3 DNA: TGTGCCAGCTCATCCAGCCAGACTGGAGAAAAACTGTTTTTT
CDR3 protein: CASSSSQTGEKLFF

J gene: TRBJ2-3
V gene: TRBV5-8
D gene: NA
clone size: NA
CDR3 DNA: TGTGCCACCAGTACCGAACCAGAAATAGCAGTTACGCAGTATTTT
CDR3 protein: CATSTEPEIAVTQYF

J gene: TRBJ2-3
V gene: TRBV6-4
D gene: NA
clone size: NA
CDR3 DNA: TGTGCCAGCAGTGACAGGGGGTTTGGCACAGATACGCAGTATTTT
CDR3 protein: CASSDRGFGTDTQYF

J gene: TRBJ2-1
V gene: TRBV2
D gene: TRBD1
clone size: NA
CDR3 DNA: TGTGCCAGCAGTGACCTCTCCGGGACAGGGAACAATGAGCAGTTCTTC
CDR3 protein: CASSDLSGTGNNEQFF

J gene: TRBJ1-3
V gene: TRBV18
D gene: NA
clone size: NA
CDR3 DNA: TGTGCCAGCTCACCGACAGGTTTAGGTGGAAACACCATATATTTT
CDR3 protein: CASSPTGLGGNTIYF

J gene: TRBJ1-4
V gene: TRBV27
D gene: TRBD1
clone size: NA
CDR3 DNA: TGTGCCAGCAGAACTGAGGAATGCCTTGGACAGGGTATGTTGGCAGCAGCTAATGAAAAACTGTTTTTT
CDR3 protein: CASRTEECLGQGMLAAANEKLFF

J gene: TRBJ2-2
V gene: TRBV2
D gene: TRBD1
clone size: NA
CDR3 DNA: TGTGCCAGCAGAACGACGGGACAGGGGGCCACCGGGGAGCTGTTTTTT
CDR3 protein: CASRTTGQGATGELFF

J gene: TRBJ1-1
V gene: TRBV10-1
D gene: TRBD1
clone size: NA
CDR3 DNA: TGCGCCAGCAGTGACAGGGGGGTCACTGAAGCTTTCTTT
CDR3 protein: CASSDRGVTEAFF

J gene: TRBJ1-1
V gene: TRBV6-1
D gene: NA
clone size: NA
CDR3 DNA: TGTGCCAGCAGTGAAGCAGGGGACACTGAAGCTTTCTTT
CDR3 protein: CASSEAGDTEAFF

J gene: TRBJ2-7
V gene: TRBV9
D gene: TRBD1
clone size: NA
CDR3 DNA: TGTGCCAGCAGCGCCCGGACAGGGGTTTCCTACGAGCAGTACTTC
CDR3 protein: CASSARTGVSYEQYF

J gene: TRBJ1-4
V gene: TRBV9
D gene: NA
clone size: few
CDR3 DNA: TGTGCCAGCAGCGTAGCTGGGGGGAATGAAAAACTGTTTTTT
CDR3 protein: CASSVAGGNEKLFF

J gene: TRBJ2-7
V gene: TRBV6-6
D gene: NA
clone size: NA
CDR3 DNA: TGTGCCAGCAGACCCAGGGGCAAGGGGTGGGGCGAGCAGTACTTC
CDR3 protein: CASRPRGKGWGEQYF

J gene: TRBJ2-7
V gene: TRBV15
D gene: TRBD1
clone size: NA
CDR3 DNA: TGTGCCACCAGCAGTGATCTTCCGGGACAGGGGCTAAGGTACGAGCAGTACTTC
CDR3 protein: CATSSDLPGQGLRYEQYF

J gene: TRBJ1-2
V gene: TRBV4-1
D gene: NA
clone size: NA
CDR3 DNA: TGCGCCAGCAGCCAAGTCGGTTCGGAGAGAAGCACCTTC
CDR3 protein: CASSQVGSERSTF

J gene: TRBJ2-7
V gene: TRBV6-5
D gene: NA
clone size: NA
CDR3 DNA: TGTGCCAGTCAGTCCTTGGCGGGGATCTACGAGCAGTACTTC
CDR3 protein: CASQSLAGIYEQYF

J gene: TRBJ2-7
V gene: TRBV2
D gene: NA
clone size: NA
CDR3 DNA: TGTGCCAGCAGTGATATACTTCTCACCTACGAGCAGTACTTC
CDR3 protein: CASSDILLTYEQYF

J gene: TRBJ2-5
V gene: TRBV9
D gene: NA
clone size: NA
CDR3 DNA: TGTGCCAGCAGCGGACGCAGGGGCTCGATTCAAGAGACCCAGTACTTC
CDR3 protein: CASSGRRGSIQETQYF

J gene: TRBJ2-5
V gene: TRBV2
D gene: NA
clone size: NA
CDR3 DNA: TGTGCCAGCAGTGAGTCCGGGGTATCTGTAGAGACCCAGTACTTC
CDR3 protein: CASSESGVSVETQYF

J gene: TRBJ2-1
V gene: TRBV6-4
D gene: NA
clone size: NA
CDR3 DNA: TGTGCCAGCAGTTGGAGCCTAGCCGGTGAGCAGTTCTTC
CDR3 protein: CASSWSLAGEQFF

J gene: TRBJ1-5
V gene: TRBV6-1
D gene: NA
clone size: once
CDR3 DNA: TGTGCCAGCAGCCAAATTTATCAGCCCCAGCATTTT
CDR3 protein: CASSQIYQPQHF

J gene: TRBJ2-2
V gene: TRBV5-8
D gene: TRBD2
clone size: NA
CDR3 DNA: TGTGCCAGCAGCCCGGGACTAGCGGACTTCGACACCGGGGAGCTGTTTTTT
CDR3 protein: CASSPGLADFDTGELFF

J gene: TRBJ1-1
V gene: TRBV5-1
D gene: TRBD1
clone size: NA
CDR3 DNA: TGCGCCAGCAGCCTACAGGGGGACACTGAAGCTTTCTTT
CDR3 protein: CASSLQGDTEAFF

J gene: TRBJ2-2
V gene: TRBV7-3
D gene: TRBD1
clone size: NA
CDR3 DNA: TGTGCCAGCAGCTCGAACTCTGGGACAGGGGGCACCGGGGAGCTGTTTTTT
CDR3 protein: CASSSNSGTGGTGELFF

J gene: TRBJ1-4
V gene: TRBV11-2
D gene: TRBD1
clone size: few
CDR3 DNA: TGTGCCAGCAGCCAGACAGGGGGTAATGAAAAACTGTTTTTT
CDR3 protein: CASSQTGGNEKLFF

J gene: TRBJ2-7
V gene: TRBV6-1
D gene: TRBD2
clone size: once
CDR3 DNA: TGTGCCAGCAGAAGGCCGGGACTAGCGTCCTACGAGCAGTACTTC
CDR3 protein: CASRRPGLASYEQYF

J gene: TRBJ2-3
V gene: TRBV10-1
D gene: NA
clone size: once
CDR3 DNA: TGCGCCAGCAGTGAGTCGACTTTGGATACGCAGTATTTT
CDR3 protein: CASSESTLDTQYF

J gene: TRBJ2-7
V gene: TRBV5-4
D gene: TRBD2
clone size: NA
CDR3 DNA: TGTGCCAGCAGCTTGGCAAGATTAGCGGGAGGCCACTACGAGCAGTACTTC
CDR3 protein: CASSLARLAGGHYEQYF

J gene: TRBJ2-5
V gene: TRBV2
D gene: NA
clone size: NA
CDR3 DNA: TGTGCCAGCTGTTTTACAGGTCGAGAGACCCAGTACTTC
CDR3 protein: CASCFTGRETQYF

J gene: TRBJ2-1
V gene: TRBV7-7
D gene: NA
clone size: NA
CDR3 DNA: TGTGCCAGCAGCGCCAACAGGGTCAATGAGCAGTTCTTC
CDR3 protein: CASSANRVNEQFF

J gene: TRBJ1-5
V gene: TRBV7-8
D gene: NA
clone size: NA
CDR3 DNA: TGTGCCAGCAGCCCTACTATAAGGGGTCCGGGTCAGCCCCAGCATTTT
CDR3 protein: CASSPTIRGPGQPQHF

J gene: TRBJ2-1
V gene: TRBV7-7
D gene: TRBD1
clone size: NA
CDR3 DNA: TGTGCCAGCAGCAACCCGGGACAGGGCATCAATGAGCAGTTCTTC
CDR3 protein: CASSNPGQGINEQFF

J gene: TRBJ1-1
V gene: TRBV18
D gene: NA
clone size: NA
CDR3 DNA: TGTGCCAGCTCACCACTTGACAGCTTCTCCACTGAAGCTTTCTTT
CDR3 protein: CASSPLDSFSTEAFF

J gene: TRBJ1-2
V gene: TRBV2
D gene: NA
clone size: once
CDR3 DNA: TGTGCCAGCAAGGCGGCCAACTATGGCTACACCTTC
CDR3 protein: CASKAANYGYTF

J gene: TRBJ2-5
V gene: TRBV27
D gene: TRBD1
clone size: NA
CDR3 DNA: TGTGCCAGCAGTCCTCACGACAGGGGGCGGAAGACCCAGTACTTC
CDR3 protein: CASSPHDRGRKTQYF

J gene: TRBJ2-2
V gene: TRBV11-3
D gene: NA
clone size: NA
CDR3 DNA: TGTGCCAGCAGCTATAGCACCGGGGAGCTGTTTTTT
CDR3 protein: CASSYSTGELFF

J gene: TRBJ2-3
V gene: TRBV10-3
D gene: NA
clone size: NA
CDR3 DNA: TGTGCCATCGGGGCGACAGATACGCAGTATTTT
CDR3 protein: CAIGATDTQYF

J gene: TRBJ1-1
V gene: TRBV12-5
D gene: NA
clone size: NA
CDR3 DNA: TGTGCTAGTGGCCCGGTCATCACTGAAGCTTTCTTT
CDR3 protein: CASGPVITEAFF

J gene: TRBJ2-7
V gene: TRBV28
D gene: TRBD2
clone size: NA
CDR3 DNA: TGTGCCAGCAGTTTTATCGGGAGGGCGGTGCGCGAGCAGTACTTC
CDR3 protein: CASSFIGRAVREQYF

J gene: TRBJ2-7
V gene: TRBV7-7
D gene: TRBD2
clone size: NA
CDR3 DNA: TGTGCCAGCAGCTTAAGTAGCGGGGACTACGAGCAGTACTTC
CDR3 protein: CASSLSSGDYEQYF

J gene: TRBJ2-5
V gene: TRBV6-1
D gene: NA
clone size: NA
CDR3 DNA: TGTGCCAGCACTCCGACAGTCCAAGAGACCCAGTACTTC
CDR3 protein: CASTPTVQETQYF

J gene: TRBJ2-7
V gene: TRBV7-3
D gene: TRBD1
clone size: NA
CDR3 DNA: TGTGCCAGCAGCCCAGGGGGCCCTCCCTACGAGCAGTACTTC
CDR3 protein: CASSPGGPPYEQYF

J gene: TRBJ1-2
V gene: TRBV7-9
D gene: NA
clone size: NA
CDR3 DNA: TGTTCCAGCAGCTTACAGGGAAACTATGGCTACACCTTC
CDR3 protein: CSSSLQGNYGYTF

J gene: TRBJ2-1
V gene: TRBV13
D gene: NA
clone size: NA
CDR3 DNA: TGTGCCAGCAGCTTAAGGGCAGGGATTTCGTATGAGCAGTTCTTC
CDR3 protein: CASSLRAGISYEQFF

J gene: TRBJ2-2
V gene: TRBV10-3
D gene: NA
clone size: NA
CDR3 DNA: TGTGCCATCAGTGAGTTACAGGATACCGGGGAGCTGTTTTTT
CDR3 protein: CAISELQDTGELFF

J gene: TRBJ2-3
V gene: TRBV9
D gene: NA
clone size: NA
CDR3 DNA: TGTGCCAGCAGCGCGGGTTTCGATACGCAGTATTTT
CDR3 protein: CASSAGFDTQYF

J gene: TRBJ1-1
V gene: TRBV23-1
D gene: TRBD1
clone size: few
CDR3 DNA: TGCGCCAGCAGTCAATCCCCGGACAGGATGGACACTGAAGCTTTCTTT
CDR3 protein: CASSQSPDRMDTEAFF

J gene: TRBJ2-2
V gene: TRBV5-6
D gene: NA
clone size: NA
CDR3 DNA: TGTGCCAGCAGCCCCTCCACCGGGGAGCTGTTTTTT
CDR3 protein: CASSPSTGELFF